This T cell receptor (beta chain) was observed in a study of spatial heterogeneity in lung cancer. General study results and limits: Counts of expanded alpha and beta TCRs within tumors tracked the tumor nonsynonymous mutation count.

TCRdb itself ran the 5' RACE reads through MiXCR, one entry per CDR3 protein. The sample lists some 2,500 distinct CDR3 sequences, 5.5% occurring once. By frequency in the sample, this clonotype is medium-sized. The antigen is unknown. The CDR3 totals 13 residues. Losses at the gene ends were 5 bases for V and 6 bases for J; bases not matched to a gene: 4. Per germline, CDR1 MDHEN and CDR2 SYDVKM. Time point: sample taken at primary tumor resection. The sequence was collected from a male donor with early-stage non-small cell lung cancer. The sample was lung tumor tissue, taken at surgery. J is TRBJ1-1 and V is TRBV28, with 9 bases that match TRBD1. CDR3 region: CASSRDRGAEAFF. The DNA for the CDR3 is TGTGCCAGCAGTCGAGACAGGGGGGCTGAAGCTTTCTTT.